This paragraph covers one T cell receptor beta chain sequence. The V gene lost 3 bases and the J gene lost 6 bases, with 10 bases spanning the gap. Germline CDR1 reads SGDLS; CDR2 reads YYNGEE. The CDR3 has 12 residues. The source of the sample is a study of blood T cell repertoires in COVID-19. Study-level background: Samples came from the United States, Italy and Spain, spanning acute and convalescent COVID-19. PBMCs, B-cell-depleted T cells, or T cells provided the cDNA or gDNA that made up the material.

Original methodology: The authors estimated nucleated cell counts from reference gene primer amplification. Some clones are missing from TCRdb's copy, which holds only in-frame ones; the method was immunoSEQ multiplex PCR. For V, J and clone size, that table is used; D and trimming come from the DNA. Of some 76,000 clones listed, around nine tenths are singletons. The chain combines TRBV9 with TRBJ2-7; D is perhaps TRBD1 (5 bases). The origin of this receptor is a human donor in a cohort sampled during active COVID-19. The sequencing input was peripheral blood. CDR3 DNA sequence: TGTGCCAGCAGCGGACAAGGGGTCGAGCAGTACTTC. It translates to CASSGQGVEQYF.